This entry lists 18 T cell receptor beta chains sequenced from one sample in a study of OX40 agonist ivuxolimab in advanced cancers. Method: immunoSEQ multiplex PCR; TCRdb's copy keeps in-frame clones and lacks some. The table lists about 36,000 clones, roughly 77% of them singletons, with 20% to 25% in the top ten. Material: CD4+ or CD8+ T cells sorted from blood, obtained in a trial of the OX40 agonist ivuxolimab. The receptors were gathered from an adult with an advanced solid tumor such as melanoma, head and neck, liver or kidney cancer.

The chain recombines TRBV9 with TRBJ2-3; D may be TRBD1 or TRBD2 (5 bases each). V lost 0 bases to trimming and J lost 5 bases, with 10 bases between them. This CDR3 has 14 amino acids. Germline V CDR1 and CDR2: SGDLS, YYNGEE. The CDR3 DNA sequence: TGTGCCAGCAGCGTAGGTTCGAGGGGAGATACGCAGTATTTT. Protein: CASSVGSRGDTQYF. The full variable domain, rest sourced from reference TRBV9 and TRBJ2-3, is DSGVTQTPKHLITATGQRVTLRCSPRSGDLSVYWYQQSLDQGLQFLIQYYNGEERAKGNILERFSAQQFPDLHSELNLSSLELGDSALYFCASSVGSRGDTQYFGPGTRLTVL.

The chain is built from TRBV10-3 and TRBJ2-3; TRBD2 is a possible D gene (6 bases). The CDR3 is 15 amino acids. Looked up from germline, CDR1 is ENHRY and CDR2 is SYGVKD. The ends were cut back, 3 bases at V and 0 bases at J, with 10 bases in the middle. DNA for the CDR3: TGTGCCATCAGTGAAAAGGGACTCAGCACAGATACGCAGTATTTT. As protein: CAISEKGLSTDTQYF.

The CDR3 region is CASREPGQGANEQFF. CDR3 DNA sequence: TGTGCCAGCAGAGAGCCGGGACAGGGGGCTAATGAGCAGTTCTTC. The chain uses TRBV6-6 and TRBJ2-1; 12 nucleotides align to TRBD1. J was trimmed by 7 bases and V by 6 bases; bases with no gene match: 7. The CDR3 has 15 amino acids. Per germline, CDR1 MNHNY and CDR2 SVGAGI (reference sequence).

This chain joins TRBV7-9 and TRBJ1-4; D is undetermined. Trimming pared 1 base from V and 1 base from J, leaving 13 bases between. Germline V CDR1 and CDR2: SEHNR, FQNEAQ (reference sequence). This CDR3 spans 17 amino acids. In nucleotides, the CDR3 is TGTGCCAGCAGCTTAGGGCAGGTCGAGAGAACTAATGAAAAACTGTTTTTT. Translated: CASSLGQVERTNEKLFF.

The chain has TRBV29-1 and TRBJ1-1, with no clear D. CDR1 is SQVTM and CDR2 is ANQGSEA in the germline V gene. The CDR3 spans 11 residues. The V and J ends lost 1 base and 11 bases respectively, with 11 bases between them. The CDR3 sequence: CSVEGSRGAFF. Written as DNA, the CDR3 is TGCAGCGTTGAAGGGTCTCGTGGGGCTTTCTTT.

The chain is built from TRBV9 and TRBJ1-1; a weak D match, TRBD1 (5 bases). Trimming removed 4 bases at V and 1 base at J, with 20 bases between. Germline V gene lookup returns CDR1 SGDLS and CDR2 YYNGEE. The CDR3 covers 17 residues. The CDR3 sequence is CASSREGQGRANTEAFF. CDR3 bases: TGTGCCAGCAGCAGGGAGGGTCAGGGTAGGGCGAACACTGAAGCTTTCTTT.

The chain joins TRBV28 to TRBJ2-7; possible D gene TRBD1, 5 bases. CDR3 length equals 15 residues. V dropped 3 bases and J dropped 3 bases, with 15 bases sitting between them. In germline, CDR1 is MDHEN, CDR2 SYDVKM. The CDR3 loop is CASSFIQAANYEQYF. The CDR3 nucleotides read TGTGCCAGCAGTTTCATACAGGCGGCCAACTACGAGCAGTACTTC. Together with reference TRBV28 and TRBJ2-7, the CDR3 gives the full variable domain: DVKVTQSSRYLVKRTGEKVFLECVQDMDHENMFWYRQDPGLGLRLIYFSYDVKMKEKGDIPEGYSVSREKKERFSLILESASTNQTSMYLCASSFIQAANYEQYFGPGTRLTVT.

The chain recombines TRBV30 with TRBJ1-2; 7 nucleotides align to TRBD1. J gave up 8 bases and V 3 bases, and 6 bases lay outside the gene matches. The CDR3 totals 12 residues. Germline V gene sequence: CDR1 GTSNPN, CDR2 SVGIG (reference sequence). DNA for the CDR3: TGTGCCTGGAGCGACAGGGTGGGCGGCTACACCTTC. Amino acids: CAWSDRVGGYTF. Combining the CDR3 with reference TRBV30 and TRBJ1-2 gives the whole variable domain SQTIHQWPATLVQPVGSPLSLECTVEGTSNPNLYWYRQAAGRGLQLLFYSVGIGQISSEVPQNLSASRPQDRQFILSSKKLLLSDSGFYLCAWSDRVGGYTFGSGTRLTVV.

The rearrangement joins TRBV7-9 to TRBJ1-6; D is uncertain. This CDR3 is built from 13 residues. Per the germline V gene, CDR1 is SEHNR and CDR2 is FQNEAQ (reference sequence). V shed 5 bases and J shed 10 bases, with 12 bases lying between them. The CDR3 sequence: CASSPDTRSPLHF. The CDR3 DNA follows: TGTGCCAGCAGCCCTGATACGAGATCACCCCTCCACTTT.

The chain couples TRBV6-1 to TRBJ1-1; TRBD1 matches 7 bases. The CDR3 length is 15 residues. Germline V CDR1 and CDR2: MNHNS, SASEGT. V lost 6 bases to trimming and J lost 3 bases; unmatched junction nucleotides: 10. For the CDR3, the DNA is TGTGCCAGCAGAAGGACAGGAGGTGTGGACACTGAAGCTTTCTTT. It translates to CASRRTGGVDTEAFF.

The chain uses TRBV5-5 and TRBJ2-1; no clear D gene. CDR1 is SGHKS and CDR2 is YYEKEE in the germline V gene (reference sequence). The V and J ends lost 4 bases and 0 bases respectively, with 11 bases between them. This CDR3 is 15 amino acids long. CDR3 DNA: TGTGCCAGCAGCCTCTTAATTGTCTCCTACAATGAGCAGTTCTTC. Translation: CASSLLIVSYNEQFF.

CDR3 protein: CASSLGQGPYNEQFF. The CDR3 nucleotides read TGTGCCAGCAGCTTGGGACAGGGCCCCTACAATGAGCAGTTCTTC. V is TRBV5-4 and J is TRBJ2-1, with 7 bases identical to TRBD1. V gave up 0 bases and J gave up 2 bases; unmatched junction bases: 2. Germline V lookup: CDR1 SGHNT, CDR2 YYREEE (reference sequence). This CDR3 spans 15 amino acids.

The V call is TRBV4-1, the J call TRBJ1-4; 7 bases fit TRBD1. The CDR3 spans 15 residues. The V segment lost 3 bases and the J segment 6 bases; nucleotides outside the gene matches: 7. In germline, CDR1 is MGHRA, CDR2 YSYEKL. CDR3 region: CASSHMTGSYEKLFF. CDR3 DNA sequence: TGCGCCAGCAGCCATATGACAGGGAGTTATGAAAAACTGTTTTTT.

The rearrangement links TRBV6-1 to TRBJ2-2; 11 bases fit TRBD1. The V segment lost 8 bases and the J segment 6 bases; nucleotides outside the gene matches: 8. CDR1 and CDR2 (germline): MNHNS, SASEGT. CDR3 size: 15 residues. CDR3 sequence reads: CASAGQGAFAGELFF. CDR3 DNA: TGTGCCAGCGCCGGACAGGGGGCTTTCGCCGGGGAGCTGTTTTTT.

The CDR3 DNA follows: TGTGCCAGCAGCCCCGGGACAGCTAACTATGGCTACACCTTC. It is translated as CASSPGTANYGYTF. V usage is TRBV5-4 and J usage is TRBJ1-2; 7 positions agree with TRBD1. The CDR3 runs 14 residues. Germline CDR1 reads SGHNT; CDR2 reads YYREEE (reference sequence). The V gene end was trimmed by 4 bases and the J gene end by 0 bases; junction bases not matched to a gene: 3. Combining the CDR3 with reference TRBV5-4 and TRBJ1-2 gives the whole variable domain ETGVTQSPTHLIKTRGQQVTLRCSSQSGHNTVSWYQQALGQGPQFIFQYYREEENGRGNFPPRFSGLQFPNYSSELNVNALELDDSALYLCASSPGTANYGYTFGSGTRLTVV.

This clone was seen a single time. V is TRBV5-1 and J is TRBJ1-2; a possible D gene is TRBD1 (6 bases). V was shortened by 0 bases and J by 1 base, with 13 bases between the two germline ends. This CDR3 has 16 residues. Germline CDR1 SGHRS, CDR2 YFSETQ. The CDR3 DNA reads as TGCGCCAGCAGCTTGGGTGGACAGACTTTTAACTATGGCTACACCTTC. Protein product: CASSLGGQTFNYGYTF.

This sequence joins TRBV19 and TRBJ2-2; D may be TRBD2 (5 bases). Per germline, CDR1 LNHDA and CDR2 SQIVND (reference sequence). The CDR3 is 15 amino acids. V gave up 6 bases and J gave up 6 bases, with 17 bases separating them. CDR3 coding DNA: TGTGCCAGTAGCCTCCCCCGGCAGAGGGCCGGGGAGCTGTTTTTT. This codes for CASSLPRQRAGELFF.

The rearrangement links TRBV15 to TRBJ2-5; tentatively, D is TRBD1 (6 bases). V was trimmed by 0 bases and J by 4 bases, leaving 15 bases between them. The CDR3 is made up of 16 amino acids. CDR1 and CDR2 from the germline V gene are LNHNV and YYDKDF (reference sequence). This CDR3 is CATSREKGRGAETQYF. The CDR3 DNA reads as TGTGCCACCAGCAGAGAAAAGGGCAGGGGCGCAGAGACCCAGTACTTC. Full variable domain (remainder filled in from reference TRBV15 and TRBJ2-5): DAMVIQNPRYQVTQFGKPVTLSCSQTLNHNVMYWYQQKSSQAPKLLFHYYDKDFNNEADTPDNFQSRRPNTSFCFLDIRSPGLGDTAMYLCATSREKGRGAETQYFGPGTRLLVL.